Following are 30 T cell receptor beta chains from one sample sequenced in a study of T cell repertoires in ileal Crohn's disease. Generated by immunoSEQ multiplex PCR, the TCRdb table keeps only in-frame clones and is missing some. Of 6,000 to 8,000 clones listed, around four fifths are singletons. The sequenced sample consisted of ileal tissue. These receptors were taken from an adult with Crohn's disease.

As regards this clone: One end of the junction varies from germline; a read error may be responsible. V usage is TRBV4-3 and J usage is TRBJ2-3, with D possibly matching TRBD1 (6 bases). Germline V gene data show CDR1 as LGHNA and CDR2 as YSLEER. This CDR3 contains 14 residues. CDR3 DNA sequence: TGCGCCAGCAGCCCGTGGGGGCGAACAGGTACGCAGTATTTT. Translating it yields CASSPWGRTGTQYF.

The chain joins TRBV9 to TRBJ2-1; D unresolved. The CDR3 runs to 14 residues. CDR1 SGDLS and CDR2 YYNGEE come from the germline V gene. V shed 3 bases and J shed 8 bases, with 15 bases lying between them. The CDR3 DNA follows: TGTGCCAGCAGCGCTCGACCCACTGCGGATGAGCAGTTCTTC. It is translated as CASSARPTADEQFF. Full variable domain (remainder filled in from reference TRBV9 and TRBJ2-1): DSGVTQTPKHLITATGQRVTLRCSPRSGDLSVYWYQQSLDQGLQFLIQYYNGEERAKGNILERFSAQQFPDLHSELNLSSLELGDSALYFCASSARPTADEQFFGPGTRLTVL.

The J gene is TRBJ2-7, the V gene TRBV5-1; TRBD2 agrees at 9 bases. The trim removed 4 bases at V and 3 bases at J, leaving 8 bases unmatched. Per the germline V gene, CDR1 is SGHRS and CDR2 is YFSETQ. The CDR3 consists of 15 residues. CDR3 amino acids: CASSPGLANDYEQYF. The DNA of the CDR3 is TGCGCCAGCAGCCCTGGACTAGCGAACGACTACGAGCAGTACTTC.

The chain couples TRBV30 to TRBJ1-6; 10 bases are a match to TRBD1. The CDR3 covers 14 residues. Germline CDR1 is GTSNPN and CDR2 is SVGIG (reference sequence). V lost 0 bases and J lost 10; bases outside the gene matches: 3. CDR3 bases: TGTGCCTGGAGTGTTGACAGGGGGCAATCACCCCTCCACTTT. This encodes CAWSVDRGQSPLHF. Complete variable domain (other parts from reference TRBV30 and TRBJ1-6): SQTIHQWPATLVQPVGSPLSLECTVEGTSNPNLYWYRQAAGRGLQLLFYSVGIGQISSEVPQNLSASRPQDRQFILSSKKLLLSDSGFYLCAWSVDRGQSPLHFGNGTRLTVT.

The V gene is TRBV7-3, the J gene TRBJ2-3, with no clear D. CDR3 length: 14 residues. Trimming took 0 bases from V and 2 from J, leaving 6 bases between them. The V gene's germline CDR1 is SGHTA and CDR2 FQGTGA. The CDR3 here is CASSLTDTTDTQYF. The CDR3 region has the DNA TGTGCCAGCAGCTTAACCGACACCACAGATACGCAGTATTTT.

The V call is TRBV6-1, the J call TRBJ1-5, with D unresolved. Germline-derived CDR1 and CDR2 are MNHNS and SASEGT. The CDR3 covers 12 residues. Trimming removed 6 bases from V and 7 bases from J, with 10 bases in between. The CDR3 loop is CASSEDAQPQHF. The CDR3 DNA reads TGTGCCAGCAGCGAGGATGCCCAGCCCCAGCATTTT.

This sequence joins TRBV4-2 and TRBJ1-3; 7 positions agree with TRBD1. CDR1 is LGHNA, CDR2 YNFKEQ, per germline. The CDR3 extends over 17 amino acids. V shed 4 bases, J shed 2 bases, and the junction held 11 bases outside the gene matches. CDR3 region: CASSRMLTGTAGNTIYF. CDR3 DNA: TGTGCCAGCAGCCGCATGCTGACCGGGACAGCTGGAAACACCATATATTTT.

The V call is TRBV5-1, the J call TRBJ2-5, with a weak D call TRBD1 (5 bases). The end of the DNA fits TRBJ2-7 better, so the J call may be wrong. The CDR3 totals 14 residues. CDR1 is SGHRS and CDR2 is YFSETQ in the germline V gene. The CDR3 region has the DNA TGCGCCAGCAGCCCCGACAGCACTACCTACGAGCAGTACTTC. As protein: CASSPDSTTYEQYF.

The V and J genes are TRBV4-1 and TRBJ2-1; 16 bases line up with TRBD2. Trimming at V came to 6 bases and at J to 7 bases, leaving 3 bases not matched to a gene. The CDR3 loop spans 15 amino acids. Germline V gene sequence: CDR1 MGHRA, CDR2 YSYEKL. CDR3 bases: TGCGCCAGCAGGGGACTAGCGGGGGGGCGGAATGAGCAGTTCTTC. Protein: CASRGLAGGRNEQFF.

J is TRBJ1-2 and V is TRBV6-1, with 10 nucleotides matching TRBD1. The CDR3 extends over 15 amino acids. V was pared by 1 base and J by 6 bases, with 5 bases of the junction left unmatched. CDR1 MNHNS and CDR2 SASEGT come from the germline V gene. Here the CDR3 DNA reads TGTGCCAGCAGTGAAGGACAGGGGGCCTGGAATGGCTACACCTTC. Its protein is CASSEGQGAWNGYTF.

V gene TRBV7-3 combines with J gene TRBJ2-3; 10 bases line up with TRBD2. Germline assignment: CDR1 SGHTA and CDR2 FQGTGA. V was pared by 4 bases and J by 3 bases, with 7 bases of the junction left unmatched. The CDR3 has 16 amino acids. The DNA for the CDR3 is TGTGCCAGCAGCTCCCCGGGTAGCGGGAGGACAGATACGCAGTATTTT. Translated: CASSSPGSGRTDTQYF.

The chain is built from TRBV5-6 and TRBJ1-1, with D tentatively TRBD1 (6 bases). This CDR3 contains 17 residues. V was pared by 0 bases and J by 2 bases, with 17 bases between. The germline gives CDR1 SGHDT, CDR2 YYEEEE. Written as DNA, the CDR3 is TGTGCCAGCAGCTTGGCGGGCAGGGGATATCGTAACACTGAAGCTTTCTTT. It yields the protein CASSLAGRGYRNTEAFF.

Here the CDR3 DNA reads TGTGCCAGCCTACGCACAGATACGCAGTATTTT. Protein sequence: CASLRTDTQYF. This rearrangement joins TRBV6-6 to TRBJ2-3; no definite D call. There are 11 residues in the CDR3. Germline V gene sequence: CDR1 MNHNY, CDR2 SVGAGI (reference sequence). Trimming pared 8 bases from V and 1 base from J, leaving 4 bases between.

This rearrangement joins TRBV6-1 to TRBJ2-7; TRBD1 agrees at 7 bases. This CDR3 region has 15 residues. CDR1 MNHNS and CDR2 SASEGT come from the germline V gene. V was pared by 9 bases and J by 5 bases, with 16 bases of the junction left unmatched. The CDR3 spells CARHPRDSIRNEQYF. The CDR3 coding sequence is TGTGCCAGACACCCCAGGGACAGTATTCGTAACGAGCAGTACTTC.

The rearrangement links TRBV7-8 to TRBJ2-3, with D possibly TRBD1 on 5 matching bases. The V and J ends lost 4 bases and 6 bases respectively, with 14 bases between them. Germline lookup yields CDR1 SGHVS and CDR2 FQNEAQ. This CDR3 spans 14 amino acids. The CDR3 loop is CASSSAGPTDTQYF. For the CDR3, the DNA is TGTGCCAGCAGCTCCGCAGGGCCCACGGATACGCAGTATTTT. Based on the CDR3 plus reference TRBV7-8 and TRBJ2-3, the full variable domain is GAGVSQSPRYKVAKRGQDVALRCDPISGHVSLFWYQQALGQGPEFLTYFQNEAQLDKSGLPSDRFFAERPEGSVSTLKIQRTQQEDSAVYLCASSSAGPTDTQYFGPGTRLTVL.

This chain joins TRBV2 and TRBJ1-5, with 7 bases fitting TRBD1. With V trimmed by 7 bases and J by 3 bases, 3 bases remained unmatched. The CDR3 length is 13 residues. The germline V gene encodes CDR1 SNHLY and CDR2 FYNNEI. The CDR3 coding sequence is TGTGCCAGCATAGGGGGCCCCAATCAGCCCCAGCATTTT. Amino acid sequence: CASIGGPNQPQHF.

The chain carries TRBV11-2 and TRBJ2-1; a weak D match, TRBD1 (6 bases). The CDR3 is made up of 15 amino acids. V was pared by 6 bases and J by 2 bases, with 14 bases between. In germline, CDR1 is SGHAT, CDR2 FQNNGV. CDR3 bases: TGTGCCAGCAGGTCTACAGGGAATCCCTACAATGAGCAGTTCTTC. This sequence encodes CASRSTGNPYNEQFF.

This clone was seen just once. The V gene is TRBV7-9, the J gene TRBJ2-7, with 9 bases identical to TRBD2. Germline trimming cut 0 bases from V and 3 bases from J; bases unmatched to any gene: 6. CDR1 is SEHNR and CDR2 is FQNEAQ in the germline V gene (reference sequence). The CDR3 is 16 residues long. CDR3 in DNA: TGTGCCAGCAGCTTAGCTAGCGGGAGCCCCCTCTACGAGCAGTACTTC. Residues: CASSLASGSPLYEQYF.

The V call is TRBV5-6, the J call TRBJ1-1; a possible D gene is TRBD1 (6 bases). V was clipped by 0 bases and J by 4 bases, with 13 bases between them. CDR3 length equals 15 residues. Germline loops: CDR1 SGHDT, CDR2 YYEEEE. The CDR3 bases are TGTGCCAGCAGCTTGGGGGGGCCAGGTCGCACTGAAGCTTTCTTT. Amino acids: CASSLGGPGRTEAFF. Variable domain in full (rest from reference TRBV5-6 and TRBJ1-1): DAGVTQSPTHLIKTRGQQVTLRCSPKSGHDTVSWYQQALGQGPQFIFQYYEEEERQRGNFPDRFSGHQFPNYSSELNVNALLLGDSALYLCASSLGGPGRTEAFFGQGTRLTVV.

The chain couples TRBV9 to TRBJ2-2, with D possibly matching TRBD2 (6 bases). Germline V gene lookup returns CDR1 SGDLS and CDR2 YYNGEE. V was shortened by 3 bases and J by 2 bases, with 14 bases between the two germline ends. The CDR3 consists of 16 residues. The CDR3 loop is CASSEPPGRNTGELFF. CDR3 in DNA: TGTGCCAGCAGCGAGCCCCCCGGGAGAAACACCGGGGAGCTGTTTTTT. Complete variable domain (other parts from reference TRBV9 and TRBJ2-2): DSGVTQTPKHLITATGQRVTLRCSPRSGDLSVYWYQQSLDQGLQFLIQYYNGEERAKGNILERFSAQQFPDLHSELNLSSLELGDSALYFCASSEPPGRNTGELFFGEGSRLTVL.

V gene TRBV5-6 combines with J gene TRBJ2-7; 9 bases line up with TRBD1. CDR1 is SGHDT and CDR2 is YYEEEE in the germline V gene. The CDR3 is 15 residues long. V was pared by 3 bases and J by 2 bases, with 6 bases of the junction left unmatched. CDR3 in DNA: TGTGCCAGCAGCTCCGGACAGGGGTCAACCTACGAGCAGTACTTC. Residues: CASSSGQGSTYEQYF.

J is TRBJ1-2 and V is TRBV4-2; 11 positions agree with TRBD1. Trimming at V came to 4 bases and at J to 7 bases, leaving 5 bases not matched to a gene. This CDR3 has 14 amino acids. Germline V CDR1 and CDR2: LGHNA, YNFKEQ. CDR3 nucleotides: TGTGCCAGCAGCCTTGGACAGGGGGCAAGTGGCTACACCTTC. Its translation: CASSLGQGASGYTF.

This sequence joins TRBV6-5 and TRBJ2-7; TRBD1 matches at 7 bases. V gave up 2 bases and J gave up 1 base; unmatched junction bases: 5. In germline, CDR1 is MNHEY, CDR2 SVGAGI. The CDR3 length is 15 residues. The CDR3 DNA sequence: TGTGCCAGCAGTTACCGCCGGACAGGTTCCTACGAGCAGTACTTC. Translation gives CASSYRRTGSYEQYF.

The chain has TRBV28 and TRBJ1-6, with 11 positions matching TRBD1. Unmatched junction bases numbered 9, after V lost 5 bases and J lost 6 bases. The CDR3 spans 17 residues. The germline CDR1 and CDR2 sequences are MDHEN and SYDVKM. The chain's CDR3 is CASSTSGTGGFNSPLHF. DNA for the CDR3: TGTGCCAGCAGTACTTCCGGGACAGGGGGTTTTAATTCACCCCTCCACTTT.

The rearrangement uses TRBV9 and TRBJ2-1; 9 bases fit TRBD2. CDR1 is SGDLS and CDR2 is YYNGEE in the germline V gene. This CDR3 has 16 amino acids. V trimming: 4 bases; J trimming: 4 bases; junction bases outside the gene matches: 9. For the CDR3, the DNA is TGTGCCAGCAGCCTCGCGACTAGCGGAGGATACAATGAGCAGTTCTTC. Encoded protein: CASSLATSGGYNEQFF.

The J gene is TRBJ1-5, the V gene TRBV2, with D maybe TRBD1 (6 bases). The CDR3 extends over 15 amino acids. V gave up 1 base and J gave up 7 bases, with 14 bases separating them. Looked up from germline, CDR1 is SNHLY and CDR2 is FYNNEI. DNA for the CDR3: TGTGCCAGCAGTGAAGGCAGGGTCCAGGGGCAGCCCCAGCATTTT. Its protein product is CASSEGRVQGQPQHF.

CDR3 residues: CASGEPTGGRQFF. The CDR3 coding sequence is TGTGCTAGTGGTGAACCCACCGGGGGTCGGCAGTTCTTC. The rearrangement links TRBV12-5 to TRBJ2-1, with D perhaps matching TRBD2 (6 bases). Looked up from germline, CDR1 is LGHNT and CDR2 is FRNRAP. The CDR3 runs to 13 residues. V gave up 5 bases and J gave up 12 bases, with 17 bases separating them.

This clone was found once. This chain links TRBV9 with TRBJ2-2; 8 nucleotides align to TRBD2. The germline V gene encodes CDR1 SGDLS and CDR2 YYNGEE. There are 15 residues in the CDR3. The junction had 5 bases not matched to a gene; V was cut back by 0 bases and J by 7 bases. CDR3 amino acids: CASSVVSGGGGELFF. DNA of the CDR3: TGTGCCAGCAGCGTAGTCAGCGGGGGTGGCGGGGAGCTGTTTTTT.

The chain uses TRBV2 and TRBJ2-5, with D possibly TRBD2 on 5 matching bases. Germline V gene lookup returns CDR1 SNHLY and CDR2 FYNNEI. The CDR3 has 14 amino acids. The V end was cut by 2 bases, the J end by 7 bases, with 14 bases between. The CDR3 sequence is CASSEIPQAGTQYF. For the CDR3, the DNA is TGTGCCAGCAGTGAAATTCCCCAGGCGGGGACCCAGTACTTC.

This clone was detected only a few times. The rearrangement joins TRBV5-4 to TRBJ1-6, with 7 positions matching TRBD1. Germline V gives CDR1 SGHNT, CDR2 YYREEE (reference sequence). The V and J ends lost 4 bases and 10 bases, in that order; junction bases with no gene match: 8. This CDR3 contains 14 residues. The CDR3 DNA sequence: TGTGCCAGCAGCCGAGACAGGGCAGGCTCACCCCTCCACTTT. Residues: CASSRDRAGSPLHF.